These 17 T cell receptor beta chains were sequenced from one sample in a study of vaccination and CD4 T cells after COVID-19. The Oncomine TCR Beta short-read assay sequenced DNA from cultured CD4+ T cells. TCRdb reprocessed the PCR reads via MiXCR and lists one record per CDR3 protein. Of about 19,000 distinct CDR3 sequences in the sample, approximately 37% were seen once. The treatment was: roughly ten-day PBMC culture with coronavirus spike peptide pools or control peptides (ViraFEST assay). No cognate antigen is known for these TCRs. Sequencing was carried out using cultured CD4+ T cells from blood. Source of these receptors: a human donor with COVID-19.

This CDR3 reads CASSSSGLMNTEAFF. CDR3 bases: TGTGCCAGCAGCTCGTCGGGACTGATGAACACTGAAGCTTTCTTT. The chain links TRBV7-8 to TRBJ1-1, with D perhaps TRBD1 (5 bases). V was clipped by 4 bases and J by 0 bases, with 12 bases between them. Germline V lookup: CDR1 SGHVS, CDR2 FQNEAQ. The CDR3 covers 15 residues.

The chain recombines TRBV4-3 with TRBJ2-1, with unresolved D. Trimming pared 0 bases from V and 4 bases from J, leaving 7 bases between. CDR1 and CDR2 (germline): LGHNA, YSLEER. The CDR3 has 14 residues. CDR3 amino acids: CASSQEQSYNEQFF. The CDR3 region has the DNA TGCGCCAGCAGCCAAGAGCAGTCATACAATGAGCAGTTCTTC.

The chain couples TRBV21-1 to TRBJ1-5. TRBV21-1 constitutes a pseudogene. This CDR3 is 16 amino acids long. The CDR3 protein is CASSKAERYGYQPQHF. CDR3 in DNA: TGTGCCAGCAGCAAAGCGGAAAGGTACGGGTACCAGCCCCAGCATTTT.

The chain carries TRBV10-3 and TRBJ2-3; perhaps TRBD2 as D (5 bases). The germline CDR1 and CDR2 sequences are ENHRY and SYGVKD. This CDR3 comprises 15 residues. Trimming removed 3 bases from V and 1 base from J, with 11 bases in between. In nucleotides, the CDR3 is TGTGCCATCAGTGAAGGCGGGTGGGGCACAGATACGCAGTATTTT. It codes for CAISEGGWGTDTQYF.

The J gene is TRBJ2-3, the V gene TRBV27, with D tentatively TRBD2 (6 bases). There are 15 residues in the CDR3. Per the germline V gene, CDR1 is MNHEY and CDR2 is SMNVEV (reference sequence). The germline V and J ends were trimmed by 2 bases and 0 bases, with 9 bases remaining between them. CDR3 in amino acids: CASSLPGVSTDTQYF. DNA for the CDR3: TGTGCCAGCAGTTTACCGGGAGTAAGCACAGATACGCAGTATTTT.

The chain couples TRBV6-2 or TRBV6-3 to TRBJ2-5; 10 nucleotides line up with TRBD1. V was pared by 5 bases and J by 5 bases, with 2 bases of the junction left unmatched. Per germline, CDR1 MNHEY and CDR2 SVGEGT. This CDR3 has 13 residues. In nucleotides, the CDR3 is TGTGCCAGCAGTCAGACAGGGGGCGAGACCCAGTACTTC. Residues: CASSQTGGETQYF.

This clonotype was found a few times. The CDR3 coding sequence is TGTGCCAGCAGCTTTGACAGTCCGGGTTTGGGCTATGGCTACACCTTC. Translation: CASSFDSPGLGYGYTF. This chain uses TRBV7-2 with TRBJ1-2; D possibly corresponds to TRBD1 (5 bases). The CDR3 totals 16 residues. Germline V gives CDR1 SGHTA, CDR2 FQGNSA. The V and J ends lost 3 bases and 4 bases respectively, with 18 bases between them.

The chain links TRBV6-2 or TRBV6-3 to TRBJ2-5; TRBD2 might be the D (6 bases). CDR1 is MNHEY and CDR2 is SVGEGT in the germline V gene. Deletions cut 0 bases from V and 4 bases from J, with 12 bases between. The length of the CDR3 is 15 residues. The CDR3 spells CASSYSGTRTETQYF. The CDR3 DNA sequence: TGTGCCAGCAGTTACTCCGGGACTCGGACAGAGACCCAGTACTTC.

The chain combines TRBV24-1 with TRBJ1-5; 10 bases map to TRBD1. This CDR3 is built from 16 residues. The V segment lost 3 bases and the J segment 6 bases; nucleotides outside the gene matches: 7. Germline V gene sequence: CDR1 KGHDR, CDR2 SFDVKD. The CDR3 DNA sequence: TGTGCCACCAGTGATCCCGGGACAGGGGAGGGTCAGCCCCAGCATTTT. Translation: CATSDPGTGEGQPQHF.

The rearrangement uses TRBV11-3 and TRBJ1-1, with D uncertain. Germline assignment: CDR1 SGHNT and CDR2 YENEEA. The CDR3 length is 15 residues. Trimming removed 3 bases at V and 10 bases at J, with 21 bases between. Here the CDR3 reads CASSFSGPTNRRAFF. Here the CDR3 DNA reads TGTGCCAGCAGCTTCTCAGGACCAACAAATCGGAGAGCTTTCTTT.

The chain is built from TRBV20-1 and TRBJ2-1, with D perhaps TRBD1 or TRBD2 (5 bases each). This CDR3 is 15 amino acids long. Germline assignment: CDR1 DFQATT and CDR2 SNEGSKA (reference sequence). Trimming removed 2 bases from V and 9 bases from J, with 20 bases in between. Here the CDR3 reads CSARTRDLGGLEQFF. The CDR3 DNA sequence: TGCAGTGCTAGAACACGGGACCTAGGCGGGCTTGAGCAGTTCTTC.

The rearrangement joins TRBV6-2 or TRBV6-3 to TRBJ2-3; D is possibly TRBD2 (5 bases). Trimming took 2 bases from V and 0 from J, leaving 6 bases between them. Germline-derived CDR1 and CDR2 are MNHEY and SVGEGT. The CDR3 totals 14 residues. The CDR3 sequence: CASSYRTSTDTQYF. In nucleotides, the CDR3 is TGTGCCAGCAGTTACAGGACTAGCACAGATACGCAGTATTTT.

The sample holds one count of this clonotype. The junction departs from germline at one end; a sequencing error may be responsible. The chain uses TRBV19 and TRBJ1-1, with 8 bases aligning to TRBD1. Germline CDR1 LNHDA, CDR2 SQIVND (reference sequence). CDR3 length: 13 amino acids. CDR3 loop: CASSYAGGTETFF. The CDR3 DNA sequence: TGCGCCAGTAGTTATGCAGGGGGCACTGAAACTTTCTTT.

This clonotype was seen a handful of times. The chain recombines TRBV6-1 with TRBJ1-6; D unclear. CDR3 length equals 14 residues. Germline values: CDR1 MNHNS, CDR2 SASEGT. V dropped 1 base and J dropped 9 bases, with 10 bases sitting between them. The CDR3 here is CASSEGWVGSPLHF. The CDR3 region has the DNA TGTGCCAGCAGTGAAGGTTGGGTTGGTTCACCCCTCCACTTT.

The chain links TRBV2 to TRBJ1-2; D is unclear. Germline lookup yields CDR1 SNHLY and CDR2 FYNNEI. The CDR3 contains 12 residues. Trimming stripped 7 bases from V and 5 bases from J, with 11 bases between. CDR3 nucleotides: TGTGCCAGCACGATTTCAGGATATGGCTACACCTTC. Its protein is CASTISGYGYTF.

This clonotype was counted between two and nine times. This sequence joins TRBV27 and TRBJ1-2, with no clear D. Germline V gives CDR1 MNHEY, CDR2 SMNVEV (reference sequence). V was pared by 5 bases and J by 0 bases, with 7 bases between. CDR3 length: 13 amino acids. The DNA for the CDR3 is TGTGCCAGCAGTGAGTGGGCTAACTATGGCTACACCTTC. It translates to CASSEWANYGYTF.

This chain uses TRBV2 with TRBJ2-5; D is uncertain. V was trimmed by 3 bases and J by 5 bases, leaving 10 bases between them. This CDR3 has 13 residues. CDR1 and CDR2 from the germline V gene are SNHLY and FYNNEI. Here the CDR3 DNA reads TGTGCCAGCAGTGACGCTCGAGCCGAGACCCAGTACTTC. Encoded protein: CASSDARAETQYF.